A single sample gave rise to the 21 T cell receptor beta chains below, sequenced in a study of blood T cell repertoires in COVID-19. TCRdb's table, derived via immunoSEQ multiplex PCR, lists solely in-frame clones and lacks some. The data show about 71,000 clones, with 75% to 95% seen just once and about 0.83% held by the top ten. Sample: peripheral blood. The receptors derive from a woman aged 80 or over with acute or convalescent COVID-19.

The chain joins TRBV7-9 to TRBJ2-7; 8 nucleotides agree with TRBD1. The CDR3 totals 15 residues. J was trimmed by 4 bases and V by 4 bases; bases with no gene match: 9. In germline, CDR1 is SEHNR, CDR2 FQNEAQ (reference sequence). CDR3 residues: CASSSGDRKRYEQYF. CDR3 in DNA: TGTGCCAGCAGCTCGGGGGACAGGAAACGGTACGAGCAGTACTTC.

The CDR3 here is CASSLNRVSGYTF. In DNA form, the CDR3 reads TGTGCCAGCAGCCTAAACAGGGTTAGTGGCTACACCTTC. The chain has TRBV3-1 (or the pseudogene TRBV3-2) and TRBJ1-2, with TRBD1 as a possible D gene (6 bases). In germline, CDR1 is LGHDT, CDR2 YNNKEL (reference sequence). This CDR3 spans 13 amino acids. V lost 4 bases, J lost 7 bases, and 13 bases lay in between.

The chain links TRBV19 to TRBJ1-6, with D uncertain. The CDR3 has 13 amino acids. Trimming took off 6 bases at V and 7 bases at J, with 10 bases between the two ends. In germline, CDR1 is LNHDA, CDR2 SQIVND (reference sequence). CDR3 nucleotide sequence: TGTGCCAGTAGCCCACGCGGGAATTCACCCCTCCACTTT. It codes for CASSPRGNSPLHF.

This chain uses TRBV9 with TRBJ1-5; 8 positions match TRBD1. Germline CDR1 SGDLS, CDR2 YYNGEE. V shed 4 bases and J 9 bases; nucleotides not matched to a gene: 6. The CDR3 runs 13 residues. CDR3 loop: CASSPGQGGPQHF. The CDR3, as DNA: TGTGCCAGCAGCCCCGGACAGGGCGGGCCCCAGCATTTT.

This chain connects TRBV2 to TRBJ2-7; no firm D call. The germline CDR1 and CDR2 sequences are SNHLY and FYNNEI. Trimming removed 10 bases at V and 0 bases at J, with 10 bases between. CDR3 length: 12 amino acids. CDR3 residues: CATSYSSYEQYF. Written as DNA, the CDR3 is TGTGCCACGTCATACAGCTCCTACGAGCAGTACTTC.

The CDR3 protein is CATGGTGGSTDTQYF. In DNA, the CDR3 is TGTGCCACCGGCGGGACAGGGGGTAGCACAGATACGCAGTATTTT. This sequence joins TRBV19 and TRBJ2-3; 11 bases line up with TRBD1. With V trimmed by 10 bases and J by 0 bases, 6 bases remained unmatched. The CDR3 contains 15 residues. Germline V gives CDR1 LNHDA, CDR2 SQIVND (reference sequence).

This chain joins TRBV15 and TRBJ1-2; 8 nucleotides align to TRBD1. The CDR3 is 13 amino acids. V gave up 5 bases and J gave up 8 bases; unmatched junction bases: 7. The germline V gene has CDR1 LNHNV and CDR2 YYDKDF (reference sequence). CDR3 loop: CATSGQGGEGYTF. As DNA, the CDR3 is TGTGCCACCAGCGGACAGGGAGGGGAGGGCTACACCTTC.

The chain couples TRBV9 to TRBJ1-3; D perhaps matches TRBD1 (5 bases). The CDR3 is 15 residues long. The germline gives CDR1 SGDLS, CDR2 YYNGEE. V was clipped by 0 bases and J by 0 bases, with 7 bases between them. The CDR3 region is CASSVGQSSGNTIYF. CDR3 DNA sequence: TGTGCCAGCAGCGTAGGACAGAGCTCTGGAAACACCATATATTTT.

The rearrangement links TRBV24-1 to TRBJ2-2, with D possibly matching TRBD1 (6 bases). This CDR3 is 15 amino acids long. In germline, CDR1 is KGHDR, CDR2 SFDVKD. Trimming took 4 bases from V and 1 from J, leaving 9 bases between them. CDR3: CATSDPTGNTGELFF. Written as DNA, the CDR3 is TGTGCCACCAGTGACCCGACAGGGAACACCGGGGAGCTGTTTTTT.

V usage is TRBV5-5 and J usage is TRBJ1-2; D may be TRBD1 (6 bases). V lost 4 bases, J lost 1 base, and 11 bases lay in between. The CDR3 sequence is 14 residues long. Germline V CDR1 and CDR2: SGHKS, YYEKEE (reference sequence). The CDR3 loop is CASSPRTVNYGYTF. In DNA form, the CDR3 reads TGTGCCAGCAGCCCCAGGACAGTTAACTATGGCTACACCTTC.

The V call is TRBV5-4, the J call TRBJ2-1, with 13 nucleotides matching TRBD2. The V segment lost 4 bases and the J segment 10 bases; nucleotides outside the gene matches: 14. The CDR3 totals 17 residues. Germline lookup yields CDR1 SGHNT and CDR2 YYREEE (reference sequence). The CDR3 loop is CASSPSPLAGGLGEQFF. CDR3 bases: TGTGCCAGCAGCCCTAGCCCACTAGCGGGAGGGCTTGGGGAGCAGTTCTTC.

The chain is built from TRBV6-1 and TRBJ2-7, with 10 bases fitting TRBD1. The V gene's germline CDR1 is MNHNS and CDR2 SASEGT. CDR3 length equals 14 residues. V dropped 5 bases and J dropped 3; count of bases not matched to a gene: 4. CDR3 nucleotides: TGTGCCAGCAGTTCGGGACAGGGGATCTACGAGCAGTACTTC. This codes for CASSSGQGIYEQYF.

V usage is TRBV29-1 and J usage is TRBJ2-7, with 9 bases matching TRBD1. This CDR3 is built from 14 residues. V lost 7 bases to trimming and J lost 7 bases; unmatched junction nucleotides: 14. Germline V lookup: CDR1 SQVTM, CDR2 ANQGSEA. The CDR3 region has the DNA TGCAGCGCGAAAACCGGGACAGGGTTCAGTGAGCAGTACTTC. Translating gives CSAKTGTGFSEQYF.

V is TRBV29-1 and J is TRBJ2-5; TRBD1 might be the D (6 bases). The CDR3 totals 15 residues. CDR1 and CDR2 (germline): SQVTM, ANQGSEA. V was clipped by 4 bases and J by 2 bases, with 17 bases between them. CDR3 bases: TGCAGCGTTGGGAGACAGGTTATAATACAAGAGACCCAGTACTTC. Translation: CSVGRQVIIQETQYF. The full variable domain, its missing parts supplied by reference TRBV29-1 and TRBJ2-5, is SAVISQKPSRDICQRGTSLTIQCQVDSQVTMMFWYRQQPGQSLTLIATANQGSEATYESGFVIDKFPISRPNLTFSTLTVSNMSPEDSSIYLCSVGRQVIIQETQYFGPGTRLLVL.

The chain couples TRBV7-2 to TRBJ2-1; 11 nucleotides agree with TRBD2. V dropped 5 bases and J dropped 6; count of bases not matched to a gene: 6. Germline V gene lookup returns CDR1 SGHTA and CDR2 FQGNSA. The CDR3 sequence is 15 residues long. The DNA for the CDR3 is TGTGCCAGCAGCGCAAGACTAGCGGGGAGCAATGAGCAGTTCTTC. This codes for CASSARLAGSNEQFF.

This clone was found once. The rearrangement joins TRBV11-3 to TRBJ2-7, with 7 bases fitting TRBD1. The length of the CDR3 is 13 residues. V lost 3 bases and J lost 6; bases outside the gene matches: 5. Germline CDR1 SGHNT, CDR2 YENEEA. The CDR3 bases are TGTGCCAGCAGCTTCAACAGGGGACGCGAGCAGTACTTC. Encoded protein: CASSFNRGREQYF. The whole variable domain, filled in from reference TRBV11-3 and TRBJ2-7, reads EAGVVQSPRYKIIEKKQPVAFWCNPISGHNTLYWYLQNLGQGPELLIRYENEEAVDDSQLPKDRFSAERLKGVDSTLKIQPAELGDSAVYLCASSFNRGREQYFGPGTRLTVT.

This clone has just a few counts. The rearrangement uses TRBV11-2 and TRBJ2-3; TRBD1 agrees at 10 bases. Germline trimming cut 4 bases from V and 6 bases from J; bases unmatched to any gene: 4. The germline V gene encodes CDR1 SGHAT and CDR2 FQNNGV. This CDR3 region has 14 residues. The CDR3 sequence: CASSWTGGADTQYF. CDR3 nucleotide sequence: TGTGCCAGCAGCTGGACAGGGGGGGCGGATACGCAGTATTTT. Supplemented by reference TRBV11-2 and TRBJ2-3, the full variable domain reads EAGVAQSPRYKIIEKRQSVAFWCNPISGHATLYWYQQILGQGPKLLIQFQNNGVVDDSQLPKDRFSAERLKGVDSTLKIQPAKLEDSAVYLCASSWTGGADTQYFGPGTRLTVL.

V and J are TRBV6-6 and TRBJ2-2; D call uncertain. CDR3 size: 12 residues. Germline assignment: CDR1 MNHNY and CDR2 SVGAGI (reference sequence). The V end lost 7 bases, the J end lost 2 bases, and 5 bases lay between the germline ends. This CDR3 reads CASTLNTGELFF. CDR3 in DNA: TGTGCCAGCACCCTAAACACCGGGGAGCTGTTTTTT.

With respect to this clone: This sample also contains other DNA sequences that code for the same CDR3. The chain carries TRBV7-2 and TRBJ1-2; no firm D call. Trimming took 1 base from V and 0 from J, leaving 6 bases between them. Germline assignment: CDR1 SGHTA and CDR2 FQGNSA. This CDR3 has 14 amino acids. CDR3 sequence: CASSLGQANYGYTF. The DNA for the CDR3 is TGTGCCAGCAGCTTAGGCCAGGCTAACTATGGCTACACCTTC.

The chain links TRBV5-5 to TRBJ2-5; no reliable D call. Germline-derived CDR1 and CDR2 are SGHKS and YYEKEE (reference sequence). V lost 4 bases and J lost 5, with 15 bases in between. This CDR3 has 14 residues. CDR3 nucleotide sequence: TGTGCCAGCAGCCCGCCGGGTGCCCGGGAGACCCAGTACTTC. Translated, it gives CASSPPGARETQYF.

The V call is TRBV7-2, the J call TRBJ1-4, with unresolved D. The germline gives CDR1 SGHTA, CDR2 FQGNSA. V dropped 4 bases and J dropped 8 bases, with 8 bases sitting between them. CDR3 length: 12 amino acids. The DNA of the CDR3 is TGTGCCAGCAGCTCGCACGGGGAAAAACTGTTTTTT. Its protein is CASSSHGEKLFF.